These 17 T cell receptor beta chains originate from one sample sequenced in a study of blood T cell repertoires in COVID-19. Clones were sequenced by immunoSEQ multiplex PCR, and TCRdb holds only the in-frame ones, with some missing. The sample includes 100,000 or so clones, 81% of them seen just once. Material for sequencing was peripheral blood. The receptors stem from a man aged 80 or over with acute or convalescent COVID-19.

This rearrangement joins TRBV14 to TRBJ2-3; D possibly corresponds to TRBD2 (5 bases). The V gene's germline CDR1 is SGHDN and CDR2 FVKESK. Trimming removed 4 bases at V and 0 bases at J, with 14 bases between. The CDR3 extends over 16 amino acids. The CDR3: CASSRAAGLSTDTQYF. In DNA, the CDR3 is TGTGCCAGCAGCCGAGCGGCCGGCCTCAGCACAGATACGCAGTATTTT.

The genes are TRBV5-1 and TRBJ2-3, with 7 bases that match TRBD1. V shed 4 bases and J 0 bases; nucleotides not matched to a gene: 5. Germline lookup yields CDR1 SGHRS and CDR2 YFSETQ. The CDR3 sequence is 15 residues long. CDR3 amino acids: CASSPGQTSTDTQYF. The CDR3, as DNA: TGCGCCAGCAGCCCGGGACAGACTAGCACAGATACGCAGTATTTT.

The V and J genes are TRBV28 and TRBJ1-6; TRBD1 aligns across 7 bases. Germline V lookup: CDR1 MDHEN, CDR2 SYDVKM. CDR3 length equals 15 residues. V dropped 5 bases and J dropped 7; count of bases not matched to a gene: 8. The DNA for the CDR3 is TGTGCCAGCAGTCCAAAGACAGGGCCAAATTCACCCCTCCACTTT. The encoded protein is CASSPKTGPNSPLHF.

This clone appeared a single time. V is TRBV29-1 and J is TRBJ2-3; TRBD1 matches at 7 bases. The ends lost 6 bases at V and 5 bases at J; junction bases unmatched: 11. From germline, CDR1 is SQVTM and CDR2 ANQGSEA. CDR3 size: 14 residues. CDR3 coding DNA: TGCAGCGTCGCCACCGGGACAGCAGGAGATACGCAGTATTTT. The encoded protein is CSVATGTAGDTQYF.

The chain couples TRBV14 to TRBJ1-4, with unresolved D. The V and J ends lost 3 bases and 8 bases respectively, with 25 bases between them. The CDR3 is made up of 18 amino acids. In germline, CDR1 is SGHDN, CDR2 FVKESK. The CDR3 DNA is TGTGCCAGCAGCCACTTCCGGGATTCGACTCGCGGGAAAGAAAAACTGTTTTTT. It encodes CASSHFRDSTRGKEKLFF.

In its sample, this clone was seen a few times. The chain joins TRBV7-3 to TRBJ2-7; 8 bases line up with TRBD2. CDR1 SGHTA and CDR2 FQGTGA come from the germline V gene. CDR3 length: 14 residues. V shed 5 bases, J shed 4 bases, and the junction held 7 bases outside the gene matches. This CDR3 reads CASSERAGGYEQYF. DNA for the CDR3: TGTGCCAGCAGCGAAAGGGCGGGAGGATACGAGCAGTACTTC.

CDR3 sequence (DNA): TGCGCCAGCAGCTTCCCTAGCGGGAGCGGTGAGCAGTACTTC. Its protein product is CASSFPSGSGEQYF. The chain joins TRBV5-1 to TRBJ2-7; 10 bases are shared with TRBD2. J gave up 7 bases and V 2 bases, and 6 bases lay outside the gene matches. The CDR3 totals 14 residues. Germline CDR1 reads SGHRS; CDR2 reads YFSETQ.

This clone was seen only a few times. This chain joins TRBV2 and TRBJ2-1; 8 nucleotides match TRBD1. The germline V gene has CDR1 SNHLY and CDR2 FYNNEI. The CDR3 has 15 amino acids. V lost 2 bases to trimming and J lost 7 bases; unmatched junction nucleotides: 7. The CDR3 DNA is TGTGCCAGCAGTGAAAAGACAGGGGACTGGAATGAGCAGTTCTTC. The encoded protein is CASSEKTGDWNEQFF.

This sequence joins TRBV29-1 and TRBJ1-2; D might be TRBD1 (6 bases). CDR1 is SQVTM, CDR2 ANQGSEA, per germline. The V gene lost 3 bases and the J gene lost 4 bases, with 18 bases spanning the gap. The CDR3 totals 15 residues. The CDR3 is CSVDRFTGSAYGYTF. The CDR3 bases are TGCAGCGTTGATCGATTCACAGGGAGCGCCTATGGCTACACCTTC.

The chain combines TRBV19 with TRBJ1-2, with D perhaps TRBD1 (6 bases). This CDR3 is built from 14 residues. Germline lookup yields CDR1 LNHDA and CDR2 SQIVND (reference sequence). Between the trimmed V and J ends, which lost 6 bases and 1 base, there was a span of 12 bases. For the CDR3, the DNA is TGTGCCAGTAGGATTACAGGGTTTAACTATGGCTACACCTTC. Encoded protein: CASRITGFNYGYTF.

V is TRBV5-6 and J is TRBJ1-1, with D hard to call. Trimming left V 4 bases short and J 1 base short, with 11 bases between. Germline lookup yields CDR1 SGHDT and CDR2 YYEEEE. CDR3 length: 14 amino acids. In DNA, the CDR3 is TGTGCCAGCAGCCCTGGTGGCGGGAACACTGAAGCTTTCTTT. Its translation: CASSPGGGNTEAFF.

V gene TRBV19 combines with J gene TRBJ2-3; TRBD1 matches 10 bases. V was pared by 7 bases and J by 2 bases, with 9 bases of the junction left unmatched. Per germline, CDR1 LNHDA and CDR2 SQIVND (reference sequence). CDR3 size: 16 residues. The CDR3 DNA is TGTGCCAGTAAATCCGGGGACAGGGGTTACACAGATACGCAGTATTTT. Translation gives CASKSGDRGYTDTQYF.

The chain recombines TRBV5-5 with TRBJ1-5; the D is unclear. Per the germline V gene, CDR1 is SGHKS and CDR2 is YYEKEE (reference sequence). The V gene lost 6 bases and the J gene lost 5 bases, with 15 bases spanning the gap. The CDR3 has 14 residues. CDR3 bases: TGTGCCAGCAATTATTTATTGGGCGATCAGCCCCAGCATTTT. As protein: CASNYLLGDQPQHF.

The chain is built from TRBV19 and TRBJ1-1; 8 bases line up with TRBD1. CDR1 and CDR2 (germline): LNHDA, SQIVND (reference sequence). With 4 bases clipped from V and 1 base from J, the junction kept 5 bases outside the gene matches. The CDR3 is 15 residues long. In DNA form, the CDR3 reads TGTGCCAGTAGTAGGATCGACAGGGGGAACACTGAAGCTTTCTTT. Translated, it gives CASSRIDRGNTEAFF.

The chain is built from TRBV10-1 and TRBJ2-1; D is uncertain. The germline gives CDR1 WNHNN, CDR2 SYGVQD (reference sequence). The CDR3 has 14 amino acids. Trimming took off 10 bases at V and 7 bases at J, with 20 bases between the two ends. The CDR3 spells CATSLGSTRNEQFF. The DNA of the CDR3 is TGCGCCACTTCCCTAGGTAGTACCAGAAATGAGCAGTTCTTC.

This chain links TRBV6-5 with TRBJ1-1; 9 positions match TRBD1. CDR1 and CDR2 (germline): MNHEY, SVGAGI. The CDR3 is 15 amino acids. V shed 0 bases, J shed 4 bases, and the junction held 3 bases outside the gene matches. The CDR3 nucleotides read TGTGCCAGCAGTTACTCCGGGACAGGGTCCACTGAAGCTTTCTTT. Translation gives CASSYSGTGSTEAFF.

This clone appeared a single time. The V call is TRBV30, the J call TRBJ1-1; D is uncertain. Between the trimmed V and J ends, which lost 3 bases and 11 bases, there was a span of 13 bases. This CDR3 comprises 11 residues. The germline gives CDR1 GTSNPN, CDR2 SVGIG (reference sequence). This chain's CDR3 is CAWRGGLTAFF. For the CDR3, the DNA is TGTGCCTGGAGGGGCGGGCTTACGGCTTTCTTT.